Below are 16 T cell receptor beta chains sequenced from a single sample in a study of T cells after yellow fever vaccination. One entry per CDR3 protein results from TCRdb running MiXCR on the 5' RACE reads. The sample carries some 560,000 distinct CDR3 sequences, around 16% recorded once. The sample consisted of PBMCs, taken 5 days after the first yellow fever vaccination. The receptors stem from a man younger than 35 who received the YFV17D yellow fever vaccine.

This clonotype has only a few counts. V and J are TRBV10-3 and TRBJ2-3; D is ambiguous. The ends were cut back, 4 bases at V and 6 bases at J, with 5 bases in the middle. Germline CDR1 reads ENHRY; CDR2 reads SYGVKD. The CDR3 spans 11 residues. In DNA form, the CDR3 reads TGTGCCATCAGTGCTGGGGATACGCAGTATTTT. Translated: CAISAGDTQYF.

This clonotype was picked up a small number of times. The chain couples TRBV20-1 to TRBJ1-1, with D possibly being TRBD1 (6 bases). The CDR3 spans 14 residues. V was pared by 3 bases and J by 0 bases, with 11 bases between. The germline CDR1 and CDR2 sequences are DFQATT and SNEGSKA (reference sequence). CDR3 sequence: CSASNQGMNTEAFF. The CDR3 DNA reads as TGCAGTGCTAGCAATCAGGGGATGAACACTGAAGCTTTCTTT.

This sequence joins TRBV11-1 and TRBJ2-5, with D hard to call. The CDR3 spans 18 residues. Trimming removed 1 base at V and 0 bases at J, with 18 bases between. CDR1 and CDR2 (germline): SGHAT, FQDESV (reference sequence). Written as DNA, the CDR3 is TGTGCCAGCAGCTTAGGAGATACGGGTAGTGGGGACCAAGAGACCCAGTACTTC. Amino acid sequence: CASSLGDTGSGDQETQYF.

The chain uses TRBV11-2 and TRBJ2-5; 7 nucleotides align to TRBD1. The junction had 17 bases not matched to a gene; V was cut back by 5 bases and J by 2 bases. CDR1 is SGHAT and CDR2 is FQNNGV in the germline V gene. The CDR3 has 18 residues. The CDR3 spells CASSPHRQGVLLQETQYF. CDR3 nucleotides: TGTGCCAGCAGCCCTCATCGGCAGGGGGTGTTATTACAAGAGACCCAGTACTTC.

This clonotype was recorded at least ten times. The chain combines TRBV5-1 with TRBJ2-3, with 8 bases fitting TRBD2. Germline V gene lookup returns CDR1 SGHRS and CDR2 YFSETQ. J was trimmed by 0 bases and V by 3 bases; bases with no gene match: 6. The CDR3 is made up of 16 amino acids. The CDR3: CASSSIAGTSTDTQYF. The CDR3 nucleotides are TGCGCCAGCAGCTCAATAGCGGGGACTAGCACAGATACGCAGTATTTT.

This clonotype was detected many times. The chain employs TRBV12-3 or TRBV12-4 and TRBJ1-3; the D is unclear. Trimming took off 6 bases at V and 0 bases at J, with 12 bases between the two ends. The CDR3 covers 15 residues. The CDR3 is CASSAGRSSGNTIYF. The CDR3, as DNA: TGTGCCAGCAGCGCTGGACGGAGCTCTGGAAACACCATATATTTT.

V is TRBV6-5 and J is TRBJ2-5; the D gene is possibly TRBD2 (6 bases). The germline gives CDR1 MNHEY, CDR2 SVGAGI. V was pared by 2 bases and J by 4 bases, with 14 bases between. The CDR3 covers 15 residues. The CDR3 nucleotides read TGTGCCAGCAGTTACCGCCTTCGCGGGGCAGAGACCCAGTACTTC. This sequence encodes CASSYRLRGAETQYF.

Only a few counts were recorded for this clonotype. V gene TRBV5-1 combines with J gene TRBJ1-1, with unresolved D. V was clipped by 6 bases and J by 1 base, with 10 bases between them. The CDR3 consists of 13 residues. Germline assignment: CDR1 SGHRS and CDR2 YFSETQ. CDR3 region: CASKLETNTEAFF. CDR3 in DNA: TGCGCCAGCAAACTGGAGACGAACACTGAAGCTTTCTTT.

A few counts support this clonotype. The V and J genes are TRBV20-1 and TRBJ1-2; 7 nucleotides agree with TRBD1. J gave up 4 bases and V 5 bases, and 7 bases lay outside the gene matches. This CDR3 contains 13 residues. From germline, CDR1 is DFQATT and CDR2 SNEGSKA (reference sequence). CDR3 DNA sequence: TGCAGTGCTGGGGACAGTGGCTTCTATGGCTACACCTTC. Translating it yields CSAGDSGFYGYTF.

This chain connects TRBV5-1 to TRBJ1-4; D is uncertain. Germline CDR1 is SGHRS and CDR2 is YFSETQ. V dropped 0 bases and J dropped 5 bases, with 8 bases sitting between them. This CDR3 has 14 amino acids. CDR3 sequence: CASSLGHENEKLFF. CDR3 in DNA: TGCGCCAGCAGCTTGGGACATGAAAATGAAAAACTGTTTTTT.

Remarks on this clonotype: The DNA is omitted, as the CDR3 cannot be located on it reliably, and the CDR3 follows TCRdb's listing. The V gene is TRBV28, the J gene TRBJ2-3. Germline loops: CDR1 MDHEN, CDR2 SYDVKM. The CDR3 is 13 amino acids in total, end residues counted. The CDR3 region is CASSPLSVFWPAF.

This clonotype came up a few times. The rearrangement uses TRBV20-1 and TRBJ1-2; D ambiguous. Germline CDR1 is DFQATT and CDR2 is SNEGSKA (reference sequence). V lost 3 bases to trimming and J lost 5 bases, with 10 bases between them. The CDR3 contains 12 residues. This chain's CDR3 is CSASPGSYGYTF. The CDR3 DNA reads TGCAGTGCTAGCCCGGGGAGTTATGGCTACACCTTC.

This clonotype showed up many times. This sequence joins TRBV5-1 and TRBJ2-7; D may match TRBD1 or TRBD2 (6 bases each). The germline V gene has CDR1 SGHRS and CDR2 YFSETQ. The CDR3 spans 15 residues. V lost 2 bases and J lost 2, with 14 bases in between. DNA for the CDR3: TGCGCCAGCAGCTTTAGGGGGGACGGGGCCTACGAGCAGTACTTC. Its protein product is CASSFRGDGAYEQYF.

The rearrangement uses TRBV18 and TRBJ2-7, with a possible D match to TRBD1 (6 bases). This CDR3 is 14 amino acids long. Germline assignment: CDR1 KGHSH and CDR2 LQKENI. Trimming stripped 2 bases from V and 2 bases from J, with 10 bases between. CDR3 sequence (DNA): TGTGCCAGCTCACCATCCGGGACAACCTACGAGCAGTACTTC. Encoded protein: CASSPSGTTYEQYF.

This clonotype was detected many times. The CDR3 DNA follows: TGTGCCAGCAAGGGAGGAGAAATGAAGGCTGAAGCTTTCTTT. This codes for CASKGGEMKAEAFF. The chain couples TRBV7-9 to TRBJ1-1; unclear D gene. Trimming stripped 7 bases from V and 6 bases from J, with 18 bases between. The length of the CDR3 is 14 residues. Germline lookup yields CDR1 SEHNR and CDR2 FQNEAQ (reference sequence).

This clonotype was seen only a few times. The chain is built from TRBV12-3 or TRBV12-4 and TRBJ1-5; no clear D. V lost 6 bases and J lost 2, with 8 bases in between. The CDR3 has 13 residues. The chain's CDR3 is CASSIKGNQPQHF. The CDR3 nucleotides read TGTGCCAGCAGCATTAAGGGCAATCAGCCCCAGCATTTT.